The 4 T cell receptor beta chains below were found in one sample sequenced in a study of T cell repertoires in cytomegalovirus infection (dated by TCRdb to the late 2010s). The instrument was an Illumina HiSeq 1500. In-frame beta chains were kept once TCRdb had trimmed the public reads at Q25 with fastp and called clones with MiXCR. Identical CDR3 proteins give one entry, which carries the most common genes and DNA. Here the sample has 200,000 to 250,000 distinct CDR3 sequences; 22% occur a single time. Clones ranked in the top ten supply 18% of the sample. The specimen was CD8+ T cells from PBMCs. These receptor sequences come from a human donor in good health (CMV status not recorded). Some clones in this sample may be carry-over from other donors' samples.

This clonotype was counted at least ten times. The chain couples TRBV12-3 or TRBV12-4 to TRBJ2-1, with D perhaps being TRBD1 or TRBD2 (6 bases each). Between the trimmed V and J ends, which lost 11 bases and 10 bases, there was a span of 15 bases. CDR3 length: 11 residues. The CDR3, as DNA: TGTGCCTCCATCCAAGGGGGGGAGCAGTTCTTC. It specifies CASIQGGEQFF.

The gene calls are TRBV7-8 and TRBJ1-6, with unresolved D. CDR3 length: 16 amino acids. Per germline, CDR1 SGHVS and CDR2 FQNEAQ. The germline V and J ends were trimmed by 0 bases and 9 bases, with 15 bases remaining between them. The CDR3 region has the DNA TGTGCCAGCAGCTTAGCCCCAAACGGGTTGGGTTCACCCCTCCACTTT. Protein: CASSLAPNGLGSPLHF.

To note about this clonotype: The junction and the germline gene differ at one end; a read error may be behind it. This chain connects TRBV7-6 to TRBJ1-6; 8 positions match TRBD1. The CDR3 length is 17 residues. CDR1 is SGHVS and CDR2 is FNYEAQ in the germline V gene. The CDR3 protein is CASSLPSKTGVGSHLHF. Here the CDR3 DNA reads TGTGCCAGCAGCTTACCCTCTAAGACAGGGGTGGGTTCACACCTCCACTTT.

This sequence joins TRBV12-3 or TRBV12-4 and TRBJ2-1, with D perhaps matching TRBD1 or TRBD2 (5 bases each). The CDR3 is 14 residues long. Between the trimmed V and J ends, which lost 6 bases and 2 bases, there was a span of 11 bases. This CDR3 reads CASRLQGAYNEQFF. The CDR3 bases are TGTGCCAGCAGGTTGCAGGGAGCCTACAATGAGCAGTTCTTC.